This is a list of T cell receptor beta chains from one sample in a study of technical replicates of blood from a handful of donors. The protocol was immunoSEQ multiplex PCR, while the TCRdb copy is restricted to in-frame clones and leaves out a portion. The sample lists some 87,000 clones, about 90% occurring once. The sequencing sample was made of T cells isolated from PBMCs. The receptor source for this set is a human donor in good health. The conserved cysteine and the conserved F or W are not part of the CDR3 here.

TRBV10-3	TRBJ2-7	AISDLAGAPDEQY
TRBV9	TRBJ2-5	ASSFRTGQETQY
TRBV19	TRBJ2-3	ASSIGSGNTDTQY
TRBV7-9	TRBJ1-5	ASARGINQPQH
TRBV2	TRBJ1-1	ASSETGDTEAF
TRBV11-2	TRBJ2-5	ASSLRVIGGQETQY
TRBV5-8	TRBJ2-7	ASSLGAGPTVEQY
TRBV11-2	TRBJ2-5	ASSQPPGQEETQY
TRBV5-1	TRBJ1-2	ASSLDQGGSVGYT
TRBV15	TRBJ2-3	ATSRDRNTQY
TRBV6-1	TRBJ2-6	ASNGLTGANVLT
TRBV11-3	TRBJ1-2	ASSPGADPGYT
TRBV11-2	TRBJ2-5	ASSETGEVETQY
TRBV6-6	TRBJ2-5	ASRILAGKETQY
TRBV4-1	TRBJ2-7	ASSSPGTGYNEQY
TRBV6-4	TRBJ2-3	ARMGQSPDTQY
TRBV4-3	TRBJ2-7	ASSQESISVSLVYEQY
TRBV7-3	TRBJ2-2	ASSAGIGELF
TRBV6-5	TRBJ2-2	ASSYSATGSGELF
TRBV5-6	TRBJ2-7	ASSFSWTGGIDEQY
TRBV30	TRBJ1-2	AWRKQGGNYGYT
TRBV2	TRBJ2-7	ASSEGQYEQY
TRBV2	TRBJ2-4	ASYRDRGLVDLAKNIQY
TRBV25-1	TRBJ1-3	ASSRGGNSGNTIY
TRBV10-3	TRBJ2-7	AISKGLAGPGEQY
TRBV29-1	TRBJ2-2	SVVSEPGTGELF
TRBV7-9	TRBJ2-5	ASSPVGTGGETQY
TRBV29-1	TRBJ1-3	SVTIANTIY
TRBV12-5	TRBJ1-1	ASGLFGNTEAF
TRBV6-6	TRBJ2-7	ASQVTGLYEQY
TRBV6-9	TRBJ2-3	ASIVAGTDTQY
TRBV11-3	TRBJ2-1	ASSLVEGANNEQF
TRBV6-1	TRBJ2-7	ASSGDRDRAYEQY
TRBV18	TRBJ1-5	ASSLDRGLGNQPQH
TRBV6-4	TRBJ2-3	ASGEEFGTDTQY
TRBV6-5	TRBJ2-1	ASSYEATGFNEQF
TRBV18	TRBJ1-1	ASSFDRPNTEAF
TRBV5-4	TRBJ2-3	ASSSWVAGGSDTQY
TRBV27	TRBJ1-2	ASSIQGADGYT
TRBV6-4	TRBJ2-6	ASIRRTFLANVLT
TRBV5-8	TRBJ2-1	ACEPSWNEQF
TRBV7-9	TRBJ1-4	ASSFSRGDEKLF
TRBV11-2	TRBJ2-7	ASSLGDVYEQY
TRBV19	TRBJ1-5	ASSIRGNQPQH
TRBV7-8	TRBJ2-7	ASSSSRVIPYEQY
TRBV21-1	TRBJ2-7	ASSKSRDRVCYEQY
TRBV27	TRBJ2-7	ASSQGPYEQY
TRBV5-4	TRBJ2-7	ASSLGAGTSYEQY
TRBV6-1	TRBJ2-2	ASSEQGRNTGELF
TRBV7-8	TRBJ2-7	ASSLDGYGPGSYEQY
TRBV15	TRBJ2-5	ATSRFDRQETQY
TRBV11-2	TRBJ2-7	ASSSGQIYEQY
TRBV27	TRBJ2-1	ASSPGPGQGRFSEQF
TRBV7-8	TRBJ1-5	ASSQGTGQPQH